These 13 T cell receptor beta chains share one sample of origin, sequenced in a study of CD8+ T cells in alopecia areata. It was cDNA, reverse transcribed from extracted RNA, that served as the sequencing template. Using immunoSEQ multiplex PCR, the repertoire was profiled, and TCRdb retains in-frame clones only, with some absent. The sample contains 270,000 or so clones, none of them singletons. A panel of CD4, CD8alpha, NKG2D, NKG2ACE and other markers served to sort pooled cutaneous lymph node cells. Sequencing was carried out using CD4+ T cells sorted from a lymph node. The receptor source for this set is a C3H/HeJ mouse with alopecia areata. These mice share the MHC haplotype H2-k.

This clone was counted between two and nine times. Gene names and germline match the mouse. CDR3 bases read: TGTGCCAGCAGTGACCTACTGGGGGGGAGTGCAGAA. As protein: CASSDLLGGSAE. In full, the CDR3 reads CASSDLLGGSAETLYF. The chain combines TRBV13-3 with TRBJ2-3, with TRBD2 matching over 10 bases. The read gets to within 4 residues of the CDR3 end, and the germline J gene fills in the rest. CDR3 size: 16 residues. V lost 2 bases and J lost 0; bases outside the gene matches: 3. Germline CDR1 reads NNHDY; CDR2 reads SYVADS.

As for this clone: Gene names and germline match the mouse. From the germline J gene comes the end of the CDR3, since the read stops 4 residues before it. The chain links TRBV13-2 to TRBJ2-1; TRBD2 matches 11 bases. Germline lookup yields CDR1 NNHNN and CDR2 SYGAGS (reference sequence). This CDR3 region has 16 residues. The ends lost 2 bases at V and 5 bases at J; junction bases unmatched: 6. Partial CDR3 DNA: TGTGCCAGCGGTGAACCGGGACTGGGGGAGCATGCT. It specifies CASGEPGLGEHA. The entire CDR3 reads CASGEPGLGEHAEQFF.

This clone has only a few counts. Gene names are mouse gene names. The CDR3 goes on 4 residues after the read ends, and that part is filled in from the germline J gene. The rearrangement joins TRBV13-3 to TRBJ2-7, with D possibly being TRBD2 (6 bases). The CDR3 spans 13 residues. Germline V CDR1 and CDR2: NNHDY, SYVADS. CDR3 in amino acids: CASTVQVGDEQYF. The sequenced part of the CDR3 DNA is TGTGCCAGCACCGTCCAGGTGGGGGAT.

Concerning this clone itself: The listed genes are named as in mouse. The DNA ends 4 residues before the CDR3 does, and the rest of the CDR3 is filled in from the germline J gene. The rearrangement uses TRBV1 and TRBJ2-1, with 10 nucleotides matching TRBD1. The CDR3 loop spans 15 amino acids. CDR1 is NSQYPW, CDR2 LRSPGD, per germline (reference sequence). V shed 0 bases, J shed 6 bases, and the junction held 2 bases outside the gene matches. CDR3 DNA, as far as it was read: TGCACCTGCAGTGCAGATGACAGGGGGCTTGCT. Amino acids: CTCSADDRGLA. Given in full, the CDR3 is CTCSADDRGLAEQFF. Full variable domain (missing parts from reference TRBV1 and TRBJ2-1): VTLLEQNPRWRLVPRGQAVNLRCILKNSQYPWMSWYQQDLQKQLQWLFTLRSPGDKEVKSLPGADYLATRVTDTELRLQVANMSQGRTLYCTCSADDRGLAEQFFGPGTRLTVL.

This clone appeared a few times. Germline and genes here are mouse. The CDR3 goes on 4 residues after the read ends, and that part is filled in from the germline J gene. This chain uses TRBV13-3 with TRBJ2-1, with 7 bases that match TRBD2. Losses at the gene ends were 4 bases for V and 0 bases for J; bases not matched to a gene: 4. CDR1 is NNHDY and CDR2 is SYVADS in the germline V gene. This CDR3 comprises 15 residues. The CDR3 sequence is CASSPLGVNYAEQFF. CDR3 DNA, as far as it was read: TGTGCCAGCAGTCCCCTGGGGGTTAACTATGCT.

This clone has more than one count but fewer than ten. Gene names and germline refer to mouse. CDR3 sequence reads: CASSFPGQGYAEQFF. The covered CDR3 bases are TGTGCTAGCAGTTTCCCGGGACAGGGCTATGCT. The chain recombines TRBV29 with TRBJ2-1; TRBD1 matches 9 bases. The sequence runs out 4 residues before the end of the CDR3; the remainder is reconstructed from the germline J gene. This CDR3 contains 15 residues. Losses at the gene ends were 3 bases for V and 3 bases for J; bases not matched to a gene: 3. Per germline, CDR1 MSHET and CDR2 SYDVDS. Complete variable domain (other parts from reference TRBV29 and TRBJ2-1): DMKVTQMPRYLIKRMGENVLLECGQDMSHETMYWYRQDPGLGLQLIYISYDVDSNSEGDIPKGYRVSRKKREHFSLILDSAKTNQTSVYFCASSFPGQGYAEQFFGPGTRLTVL.

In the case of this clone: Gene names and germline match the mouse. The read stops 3 residues short of the end of the CDR3; the missing end is completed from the germline J gene. This chain joins TRBV13-1 and TRBJ1-6, with TRBD1 as a possible D gene (5 bases). TRBJ1-6 falls under the ORF class, with uncertain function. Germline V gene sequence: CDR1 NSHNY, CDR2 SYGAGN. This CDR3 contains 12 residues. Trimming stripped 6 bases from V and 4 bases from J, with 5 bases between. CDR3 protein: CASKGYNSPLYF. The part of the CDR3 DNA that was read is TGTGCCAGCAAGGGGTATAATTCGCCC.

This clone was picked up a small number of times. Germline and genes here are mouse. The CDR3 end lies 4 residues beyond the end of the read and is filled in from the germline J gene. The chain has TRBV13-2 and TRBJ2-7; 10 nucleotides align to TRBD2. Germline CDR1 NNHNN, CDR2 SYGAGS (reference sequence). CDR3 length equals 14 residues. CDR3 residues: CASGELGGFYEQYF. Incomplete CDR3 DNA: TGTGCCAGCGGCGAACTGGGGGGGTTTTAT.

This clone was counted between two and nine times. Gene names are the mouse ones. The read finishes 4 residues shy of the CDR3 end, and the germline J gene is used to complete it. The gene calls are TRBV5 and TRBJ2-7; 10 bases are shared with TRBD1. The V gene's germline CDR1 is LGHNA and CDR2 YNLKQL (reference sequence). This CDR3 spans 13 amino acids. The CDR3 bases that were read are TGTGCCAGCAGCCCCGGGACAGGGGAT. The encoded protein is CASSPGTGD. The complete CDR3 reads CASSPGTGDEQYF.

With respect to this clone: Germline and genes: mouse. The read terminates 4 residues ahead of where the CDR3 ends, so the germline J gene completes it. V gene TRBV1 combines with J gene TRBJ2-3; 8 nucleotides align to TRBD2. In germline, CDR1 is NSQYPW, CDR2 LRSPGD (reference sequence). The CDR3 runs to 15 residues. V shed 3 bases, J shed 0 bases, and the junction held 2 bases outside the gene matches. The CDR3 protein is CTCSAGGDSAETLYF. The CDR3 DNA, read in part, is TGCACCTGCAGTGCTGGGGGGGATAGTGCAGAA.

This clone turned up a few times. Gene names are the mouse ones. The read ends 4 residues before the CDR3 terminus; that terminus is restored from the germline J gene. The same CDR3 also results from other DNA sequences found in this sample. The V and J genes are TRBV13-2 and TRBJ1-1; D gene ambiguous. This CDR3 has 13 amino acids. Trimming stripped 0 bases from V and 2 bases from J, with 5 bases between. Germline assignment: CDR1 NNHNN and CDR2 SYGAGS (reference sequence). CDR3 region: CASGDGGNTEVFF. CDR3 DNA (partial): TGTGCCAGCGGTGATGGGGGTAACACA.

On this clone itself: Mouse gene names apply. The read finishes 3 residues shy of the CDR3 end, and the germline J gene is used to complete it. The chain has TRBV3 and TRBJ1-6; 9 bases fit TRBD1. TRBJ1-6 is filed as an ORF, its function uncertain. The CDR3 length is 17 residues. J lost 7 bases, V lost 1 base, and 8 bases had no gene match. Per the germline V gene, CDR1 is SNHLY and CDR2 is FYNGKV (reference sequence). The CDR3 protein is CASSLGGDRVVNSPLYF. The sequenced CDR3 bases are TGTGCCAGCAGCTTAGGAGGGGACAGGGTCGTGAATTCGCCC.

As regards this clone: Gene names denote mouse genes. The read terminates 4 residues ahead of where the CDR3 ends, so the germline J gene completes it. This chain connects TRBV13-1 to TRBJ2-1, with 7 bases lining up with TRBD1. This CDR3 has 15 residues. The V gene's germline CDR1 is NSHNY and CDR2 SYGAGN. Partial CDR3 DNA: TGTGCCAGCAGTCTCGACAGGGAATTGATGGCT. The encoded protein is CASSLDRELMA. The CDR3 in full is CASSLDRELMAEQFF.